These 8 T cell receptor beta chains were sequenced from one sample in a study of monozygotic twins with inflammatory bowel disease. TCRdb reanalyzed the 5' RACE reads and collapses them to one entry per CDR3 protein, without DNA. This sample contains 200,000 to 250,000 distinct CDR3 sequences. Sequencing input: blood. The receptors come from a human donor with ulcerative colitis or Crohn's disease, or a healthy co-twin of an affected twin (not recorded which).

The gene calls are TRBV18 and TRBJ2-3; the TCRdb D gene call, TRBD1, has no DNA to confirm it. Looked up from germline, CDR1 is KGHSH and CDR2 is LQKENI. The CDR3 spans 13 residues. The chain's CDR3 is CASLGQSTDTQYF.

This chain uses TRBV19 with TRBJ1-2; the TCRdb D gene call, TRBD1, has no DNA to confirm it. The CDR3 has 15 amino acids. Germline V gives CDR1 LNHDA, CDR2 SQIVND (reference sequence). CDR3 residues: CASSPTTTGAWGYTF.

V usage is TRBV5-1 and J usage is TRBJ1-4. The CDR3 is made up of 14 amino acids. The germline V gene has CDR1 SGHRS and CDR2 YFSETQ. CDR3 sequence: CASQRDPTNEKLFF. Based on the CDR3 plus reference TRBV5-1 and TRBJ1-4, the full variable domain is KAGVTQTPRYLIKTRGQQVTLSCSPISGHRSVSWYQQTPGQGLQFLFEYFSETQRNKGNFPGRFSGRQFSNSRSEMNVSTLELGDSALYLCASQRDPTNEKLFFGSGTQLSVL.

The rearrangement links TRBV3-1 to TRBJ1-2; TCRdb returns TRBD1, unconfirmable since there is no DNA. Looked up from germline, CDR1 is LGHDT and CDR2 is YNNKEL (reference sequence). This CDR3 region has 16 residues. The CDR3 region is CASSQPKILLFHGYTF. The variable domain in full, with the rest retrieved from reference TRBV3-1 and TRBJ1-2, is DTAVSQTPKYLVTQMGNDKSIKCEQNLGHDTMYWYKQDSKKFLKIMFSYNNKELIINETVPNRFSPKSPDKAHLNLHINSLELGDSAVYFCASSQPKILLFHGYTFGSGTRLTVV.

J is TRBJ1-1 and V is TRBV5-6. CDR3 length: 13 amino acids. Germline CDR1 and CDR2: SGHDT and YYEEEE. This CDR3 is CASSAYEVRRAFF.

The chain combines TRBV7-8 with TRBJ2-7; no DNA is available, so the TRBD2 call from TCRdb remains unchecked. The CDR3 is 12 amino acids. Per the germline V gene, CDR1 is SGHVS and CDR2 is FQNEAQ. CDR3 protein: CASSPADYEQYF.

The V call is TRBV5-1, the J call TRBJ2-5; TCRdb indicates TRBD2, and absent DNA this call remains unverified. CDR1 is SGHRS and CDR2 is YFSETQ in the germline V gene. This CDR3 has 13 amino acids. CDR3 in amino acids: CASSPQGLETQYF.

The CDR3 loop reads CARRTSGIGEQFF. V gene TRBV2 combines with J gene TRBJ2-1; as DNA is missing, the TRBD2 call by TCRdb cannot be tested. This CDR3 region has 13 residues. CDR1 and CDR2 (germline): SNHLY, FYNNEI.